The rows below give T cell receptor beta chains drawn from one sample of a study of blood T cells in healthy people across ages. Each CDR3 protein is one row after TCRdb ran MiXCR on the 5' RACE reads. The sample contains about 1.6 million distinct CDR3 sequences, about 35% of which appear only once. The source material was blood. The receptors were gathered from a woman in her 30s in good health. Each CDR3 is given with its conserved first and last residue. A D gene is named only where the DNA matches it firmly. Clone size appears in some rows only: once, few, many, or a class for an expanded clone.

clone_size	cdr3_length	j_call	d_call	v_call	cdr3_nt	cdr3_aa
NA	15	TRBJ1-5	NA	TRBV7-2	TGTGCCAGCAGCTCTTCAGTCCGACTGCATCAGCCCCAGCATTTT	CASSSSVRLHQPQHF
NA	13	TRBJ2-2	NA	TRBV25-1	TGTGCCAGTTCCCCGCAGGGTCCCGGGGAGCTGTTTTTT	CASSPQGPGELFF
many	14	TRBJ2-7	NA	TRBV27	TGCGCCAGCAGTCCGGGACTCCCGTCCTACGAGCAGTACTTC	CASSPGLPSYEQYF
few	16	TRBJ2-5	TRBD2	TRBV4-1	TGCGCCAGCAGCCTCGGGACTAGCGGGAGTACAAAGACCCAGTACTTC	CASSLGTSGSTKTQYF
few	15	TRBJ2-1	NA	TRBV9	TGTGCCAGCAGCGTAGACAGTTCCTCTAACAATGAGCAGTTCTTC	CASSVDSSSNNEQFF
NA	18	TRBJ2-5	NA	TRBV4-1	TGCGCCAGCAGCCGCCCGCCAGGAGAGGGACCTCTCACAGAGACCCAGTACTTC	CASSRPPGEGPLTETQYF
few	18	TRBJ2-1	TRBD1	TRBV25-1	TGTGCCAGCAGTGCTATTATCGGGTGGGACAGGGCCTACAATGAGCAGTTCTTC	CASSAIIGWDRAYNEQFF
few	14	TRBJ1-2	NA	TRBV6-1	TGTGCCAGCAGTGAATTCGGGGGGGACTATGGCTACACCTTC	CASSEFGGDYGYTF
many	15	TRBJ1-2	NA	TRBV29-1	TGCAGCGTCCCGGCTCGTGTCGCGACCTCACATGGCTACACCTTC	CSVPARVATSHGYTF
NA	17	TRBJ2-7	NA	TRBV7-2	TGTGCCAGCAGCTTAACGTCCGGGGCCCGTAATGTATGCGAGCAGTACTTC	CASSLTSGARNVCEQYF
once	16	TRBJ2-6	NA	TRBV5-4	TGTGCCAGCAGCAAACCTACGGGGCCCGGGGCCAACGTCCTGACTTTC	CASSKPTGPGANVLTF
NA	16	TRBJ2-3	TRBD2	TRBV6-1	TGTGCCAGCAGTGAGTCTAGCGGGGGGAGCACAGATACGCAGTATTTT	CASSESSGGSTDTQYF
few	13	TRBJ1-2	NA	TRBV12-3/TRBV12-4	TGTGCCAGCAGCCCACAAACCTACCATGGCTACACCTTC	CASSPQTYHGYTF
NA	15	TRBJ1-2	TRBD1	TRBV5-1	TGCGCCAGCAGCCCCCAGACAGGGCTTAACTATGGCTACACCTTC	CASSPQTGLNYGYTF
NA	15	TRBJ2-7	TRBD1	TRBV2	TGTGCCAGCAGTGACCCACAGGGGGGCTCCTACGAGCAGTACTTC	CASSDPQGGSYEQYF
many	13	TRBJ1-1	NA	TRBV29-1	TGCAGCGCCGGGTCAGGGTCGTACACTGAAGCTTTCTTT	CSAGSGSYTEAFF
NA	14	TRBJ1-2	NA	TRBV28	TGTGCCAGCAGCTATAGGGGGGTTTCGGGTGGCTACACCTTC	CASSYRGVSGGYTF
NA	14	TRBJ2-7	NA	TRBV7-9	TGTGCCTGCAGCTTAGCCAGGGCGTCCTACGAGCAGTACTTC	CACSLARASYEQYF
NA	15	TRBJ2-5	TRBD1	TRBV7-2	TGTGCCAGCAGCTACGTGGACAGGGGGTCAGAGACCCAGTACTTC	CASSYVDRGSETQYF
many	11	TRBJ2-7	NA	TRBV10-3	TGTGCCATCAGCAACCTCTACGAGCAGTACTTC	CAISNLYEQYF
NA	12	TRBJ1-1	NA	TRBV12-3/TRBV12-4	TGTGCCAGCAGTCCGCAGGTTACTGAAGCTTTCTTT	CASSPQVTEAFF
NA	11	TRBJ1-2	NA	TRBV30	TGTGCCTGGAGGGAGGTGGAAGGCTACACCTTC	CAWREVEGYTF
many	11	TRBJ2-7	NA	TRBV3-1	TGTGCCAGCAGAAGTTTGGACGAGCAGTACTTC	CASRSLDEQYF
many	13	TRBJ2-5	NA	TRBV29-1	TGCAGCGTTGAATTAGTCGCGGGAGAGACCCAGTACTTC	CSVELVAGETQYF
NA	15	TRBJ1-3	NA	TRBV9	TGTGCCAGCAGCCCCCAAATAGCCGCTGGAAACACCATATATTTT	CASSPQIAAGNTIYF
NA	15	TRBJ2-1	TRBD1	TRBV28	TGTGCCAGCAGTGCTACAGGGGGCCCTTACAATGAGCAGTTCTTC	CASSATGGPYNEQFF
NA	18	TRBJ2-3	NA	TRBV7-2	TGTGCCAGCAGCAAGACAGGGGCCGTGGCGGGGGGCACAGATACGCAGTATTTT	CASSKTGAVAGGTDTQYF
NA	13	TRBJ1-5	TRBD1	TRBV20-1	TGCAGTGCCAAGGACAGGGGGCGTCAGCCCCAGCATTTT	CSAKDRGRQPQHF
NA	13	TRBJ1-2	TRBD1	TRBV20-1	TGCAGTGCTAGGGTGGGACAGAGCTATGGCTACACCTTC	CSARVGQSYGYTF
NA	17	TRBJ2-5	TRBD2	TRBV5-6	TGTGCCAGCAGTAAGAAACCGGGAGGGCCCCGAGAGATGGCCCAGTACTTC	CASSKKPGGPREMAQYF
NA	18	TRBJ2-1	TRBD2	TRBV2	TGTGCCAGCAGTTACTCGGGACTAGCGGGGGGATCCTACAATGAGCAGTTCTTC	CASSYSGLAGGSYNEQFF
few	13	TRBJ2-1	NA	TRBV20-1	TGCAGTGCTAGCCCGGGGGGCCTTAATGAGCAGTTCTTC	CSASPGGLNEQFF
NA	11	TRBJ2-7	NA	TRBV2	TGTGCCGGCAGTGCTTTAGACGAGCAGTACTTC	CAGSALDEQYF
few	16	TRBJ1-1	TRBD1	TRBV12-3/TRBV12-4	TGTGCCAGCAGCCAATCGACAGGGGGGATGAACACTGAAGCTTTCTTT	CASSQSTGGMNTEAFF
NA	13	TRBJ2-3	NA	TRBV28	TGTGCCAGCAGTTTATACAGGCGGGATACGCAGTATTTT	CASSLYRRDTQYF
NA	18	TRBJ2-3	TRBD2	TRBV28	TGTGCCAGCAGCTTATTTATTAGCGGGAGGGTGAGTGCAGATACGCAGTATTTT	CASSLFISGRVSADTQYF
NA	14	TRBJ2-1	NA	TRBV15	TGTGCCACCGGCCCGGGTCGGGGCTACAATGAGCAGTTCTTC	CATGPGRGYNEQFF
NA	15	TRBJ1-1	NA	TRBV5-5	TGTGCCAGCAGGTCTAGGAACCAAGGCGGGACTGAAGCTTTCTTT	CASRSRNQGGTEAFF
few	15	TRBJ2-1	NA	TRBV24-1	TGTGCCACCAGTGGTATGGGGAGCTCCTACAATGAGCAGTTCTTC	CATSGMGSSYNEQFF
NA	14	TRBJ2-5	NA	TRBV27	TGTGCCAGCAGTTTTGTCGGATTCCAAGAGACCCAGTACTTC	CASSFVGFQETQYF
NA	11	TRBJ1-4	NA	TRBV7-9	TGTGCCAGCAGCCTAGTGGAAAAACTGTTTTTT	CASSLVEKLFF
NA	14	TRBJ2-4	TRBD1	TRBV20-1	TGCAGTGCTTCGACTCTCGACAGGGCTTACATTCAGTACTTC	CSASTLDRAYIQYF
NA	16	TRBJ2-3	NA	TRBV4-1	TGCGCCAGCAGCCTACCTACCGCGGGCCTCACAGATACGCAGTATTTT	CASSLPTAGLTDTQYF
NA	13	TRBJ1-1	NA	TRBV7-8	TGTGCCAGCGCTGGGGGCGGAAACACTGAAGCTTTCTTT	CASAGGGNTEAFF
few	13	TRBJ1-2	NA	TRBV20-1	TGCAGTGCTAGAGACAGGCGCCACTATGGCTACACCTTC	CSARDRRHYGYTF
NA	16	TRBJ1-5	TRBD1	TRBV28	TGTGCCAGCAGTTTACGGGACAGGTGGAGCAATCAGCCCCAGCATTTT	CASSLRDRWSNQPQHF
NA	12	TRBJ2-1	NA	TRBV5-1	TGCGCCAGCAGCTATCAGGGAAATGAGCAGTTCTTC	CASSYQGNEQFF
NA	15	TRBJ2-3	TRBD2	TRBV20-1	TGCAGTGCTCCTACGCCAGCGGGAGCCCCAGATACGCAGTATTTT	CSAPTPAGAPDTQYF
few	15	TRBJ2-1	NA	TRBV4-1	TGCGCCAGCAGCCAAGTATCTTACGGGACCAATGAGCAGTTCTTC	CASSQVSYGTNEQFF
NA	15	TRBJ2-5	NA	TRBV7-9	TGTGCCAGCAGCTTTACGACAGGGACTCAGGAGACCTGGTACTTC	CASSFTTGTQETWYF
many	12	TRBJ2-7	NA	TRBV6-1	TGTGCCAGCAGGGGAGCCGCCTACGAGCAGTACTTC	CASRGAAYEQYF
once	11	TRBJ2-7	NA	TRBV30	TGTGCCTGGGACACCCTCTACGAGCAGTACTTC	CAWDTLYEQYF
NA	14	TRBJ1-4	NA	TRBV20-1	TGCAGTGCTAGGAGTCCGGGGCTGAGTGAAAAACGGTTTTTT	CSARSPGLSEKRFF